The 4 T cell receptor beta chains given below trace back to one sample, sequenced in a study of beta chain features in type 1 diabetes. For these receptors, no antigen is known. The sequenced template was cDNA made from the entire isolated RNA. Measured with immunoSEQ multiplex PCR; TCRdb has only the in-frame clones, and not every one. The sample holds fewer than 450,000 clones, roughly 14% seen once. Whole-study findings and limits: Researchers report that Type 1 diabetes patients had moderately but significantly shorter TCRB CDR3s across all four CD4+ subsets.

Specimen: naive CD4+ T cells from blood. Receptor source: a woman aged 18-30 years with type 1 diabetes.

V usage is TRBV5-1 and J usage is TRBJ1-1; 7 bases are a match to TRBD1. CDR1 SGHRS and CDR2 YFSETQ come from the germline V gene. Trimming at V came to 4 bases and at J to 2 bases, leaving 5 bases not matched to a gene. This CDR3 region has 14 residues. CDR3 in DNA: TGCGCCAGCAGCGGAACAGGGGCAAACACTGAAGCTTTCTTT. Translating it yields CASSGTGANTEAFF.

This sequence joins TRBV19 and TRBJ2-1; no clear D. This CDR3 has 14 residues. CDR1 is LNHDA, CDR2 SQIVND, per germline (reference sequence). V lost 5 bases to trimming and J lost 2 bases, with 10 bases between them. The CDR3 DNA reads TGTGCCAGTAGTGTACTGCTCGCCTACAATGAGCAGTTCTTC. It is translated as CASSVLLAYNEQFF.

This clone was counted between two and nine times. This chain joins TRBV30 and TRBJ1-4; D is ambiguous. CDR3 length equals 15 residues. Germline lookup yields CDR1 GTSNPN and CDR2 SVGIG (reference sequence). Trimming removed 0 bases from V and 8 bases from J, with 16 bases in between. CDR3 loop: CAWSVPMKSREKLFF. For the CDR3, the DNA is TGTGCCTGGAGTGTACCCATGAAATCCAGAGAAAAACTGTTTTTT.

This chain joins TRBV29-1 and TRBJ1-1; D is unresolved. V lost 7 bases and J 0 bases, leaving 12 bases between the germline ends. CDR3 length: 13 amino acids. Germline CDR1 is SQVTM and CDR2 is ANQGSEA. The CDR3 sequence is CSALGWMNTEAFF. The CDR3 DNA sequence: TGCAGCGCCTTGGGCTGGATGAACACTGAAGCTTTCTTT.